These T cell receptor beta chains were read from a single sample in a study of T cells in Graves' hyperthyroidism and ophthalmopathy. TCRdb reanalysed the multiplex PCR reads using MiXCR and keeps one entry per CDR3 protein. The sample lists fewer than 600,000 distinct CDR3 sequences; about an eighth were seen once. Sample: blood. These receptors were taken from a woman younger than 35 with Graves' hyperthyroidism. CDR3s include the opening cysteine and the closing phenylalanine or tryptophan. A D gene is named only where the DNA matches it firmly. Not all rows give a size; the values are once, few, many and, for expanded clones, a class.

. | 15 | TRBJ1-1 | many | TRBV19 | CASSIMGHLNTEAFF | TGTGCCAGTAGTATAATGGGGCACCTAAACACTGAAGCTTTCTTT
TRBD1 | 15 | TRBJ1-4 | many | TRBV12-3/TRBV12-4 | CASSSSTGSNEKLFF | TGTGCCAGCAGTTCGTCGACAGGGTCTAATGAAAAACTGTTTTTT
. | 14 | TRBJ2-1 | many | TRBV24-1 | CATSDSTRLNEQFF | TGTGCCACCAGTGATTCCACCCGTCTAAATGAGCAGTTCTTC
TRBD2 | 17 | TRBJ2-1 | few | TRBV10-1 | CASSESRSGNSYNEQFF | TGCGCCAGCAGTGAGTCGCGTAGCGGGAACTCCTACAATGAGCAGTTCTTC
. | 13 | TRBJ1-2 | . | TRBV6-1 | CASSRGLEWGYTF | TGTGCCAGCAGTCGGGGATTAGAGTGGGGCTACACCTTC
TRBD2 | 15 | TRBJ2-1 | . | TRBV7-3 | CASSLSSGDYNGQFF | TGTGCCAGCAGCTTATCTAGCGGAGATTACAATGGGCAGTTCTTC
. | 15 | TRBJ2-7 | many | TRBV18 | CASSPETRGSYEQYF | TGTGCCAGCTCACCTGAAACCAGGGGCTCCTACGAGCAGTACTTC
. | 15 | TRBJ2-5 | few | TRBV24-1 | CATSERTDQRETQYF | TGTGCCACCAGTGAAAGGACAGACCAGAGGGAGACCCAGTACTTC
. | 17 | TRBJ2-1 | many | TRBV7-8 | CASSLARIARRENEQFF | TGTGCCAGCAGCTTAGCGCGTATAGCGCGAAGGGAGAATGAGCAGTTCTTC
. | 17 | TRBJ2-2 | many | TRBV11-3 | CASSTGRGGSPVGELFF | TGTGCCAGCAGCACCGGCCGTGGGGGCAGCCCCGTCGGGGAGCTGTTTTTT
. | 14 | TRBJ2-1 | many | TRBV2 | CASRNKGVYNEQFF | TGTGCCAGCAGGAACAAGGGTGTCTACAATGAGCAGTTCTTC
TRBD2 | 16 | TRBJ2-3 | many | TRBV18 | CASSPTASGKTDTQYF | TGTGCCAGCTCACCTACGGCTAGCGGGAAGACAGATACGCAGTATTTT
. | 10 | TRBJ1-2 | few | TRBV20-1 | CSARTGGYTF | TGCAGTGCTAGGACAGGAGGCTACACCTTC
. | 13 | TRBJ1-2 | many | TRBV19 | CASSTPPSYGYTF | TGTGCCAGTAGTACCCCCCCGAGCTATGGCTACACCTTC
. | 14 | TRBJ2-3 | many | TRBV19 | CASSPAGLTDTQYF | TGTGCCAGTAGTCCGGCGGGACTCACAGATACGCAGTATTTT
. | 15 | TRBJ2-7 | many | TRBV24-1 | CATSGTAGGTYEQYF | TGTGCCACCAGTGGGACGGCTGGGGGTACCTACGAGCAGTACTTC
TRBD2 | 11 | TRBJ2-5 | many | TRBV6-1 | CASRGGETQYF | TGTGCCAGCAGGGGGGGGGAGACCCAGTACTTC
TRBD1 | 13 | TRBJ1-5 | few | TRBV29-1 | CSDPGQDFSPQHF | TGCAGCGATCCGGGACAGGACTTTTCGCCCCAGCATTTT
. | 15 | TRBJ2-1 | many | TRBV27 | CASSFYGNPYNEQFF | TGTGCCAGCAGTTTTTACGGGAACCCCTACAATGAGCAGTTCTTC
. | 12 | TRBJ1-1 | . | TRBV6-1 | CASSDGPVGAFF | TGTGCCAGCAGTGACGGTCCCGTCGGAGCTTTCTTT
. | 16 | TRBJ2-1 | many | TRBV7-2 | CASSLLGGGRVVEQFF | TGTGCCAGCAGCTTACTCGGGGGCGGGAGAGTAGTTGAGCAGTTCTTC
. | 15 | TRBJ2-3 | many | TRBV6-1 | CASSENTVVPDTQYF | TGTGCCAGCAGTGAAAACACTGTTGTCCCAGATACGCAGTATTTT
. | 15 | TRBJ1-5 | . | TRBV12-3/TRBV12-4 | CASSHTWDTNQPQHF | TGTGCCAGCAGCCACACATGGGATACCAATCAGCCCCAGCATTTT
. | 14 | TRBJ1-3 | many | TRBV5-1 | CASSLTTGGNTIYF | TGCGCCAGCAGCTTGACTACAGGGGGAAACACCATATATTTT
TRBD2 | 14 | TRBJ2-7 | once | TRBV27 | CASRLAGGGGEQYF | TGTGCCAGCAGACTAGCGGGGGGCGGGGGAGAGCAGTACTTC
TRBD2 | 15 | TRBJ2-3 | . | TRBV6-2/TRBV6-3 | CASSKTSEERDTQYF | TGTGCCAGCAGTAAGACTAGCGAGGAACGAGATACGCAGTATTTT
TRBD2 | 15 | TRBJ2-1 | few | TRBV19 | CASSKDSGSFDEQLF | TGTGCCAGTAGTAAAGATAGCGGGAGCTTTGATGAGCAGCTCTTC
. | 14 | TRBJ2-3 | many | TRBV20-1 | CSARLFRTTDTQYF | TGCAGTGCGAGACTCTTCAGGACCACAGATACGCAGTATTTT
. | 14 | TRBJ1-1 | many | TRBV3-1 | CASSQVGVYTEAFF | TGTGCCAGCAGCCAAGTTGGGGTATACACTGAAGCTTTCTTT
TRBD2 | 16 | TRBJ2-2 | many | TRBV18 | CASSLPGLAGIGELFF | TGTGCCAGCTCACTACCGGGACTAGCGGGAATCGGGGAGCTGTTTTTT
. | 10 | TRBJ2-1 | many | TRBV29-1 | CSVAGVLQFF | TGCAGCGTTGCGGGGGTATTGCAGTTCTTC